This is a list of T cell receptor beta chains from one sample in a study of cytotoxic CD8 clonotypes in ibrutinib-treated CLL. The method was immunoSEQ multiplex PCR; TCRdb's version includes in-frame clones alone and lacks a portion of them. The sample includes fewer than 85,000 clones, around 79% of them seen just once. The sample in question was PBMCs, obtained after 12 months of ibrutinib treatment. The receptors here all came from a human donor with chronic lymphocytic leukemia. The CDR3 runs from the conserved cysteine through the conserved F or W. A D gene is named only where the DNA matches it firmly. Clone size, where shown, is once, few, many, or a class for clones that have expanded.

clone size	D gene	V gene	J gene	CDR3 protein	CDR3 DNA
-	-	TRBV18	TRBJ1-4	CASSPVESTNEKLFF	TGTGCCAGCTCACCGGTGGAGTCAACTAATGAAAAACTGTTTTTT
few	-	TRBV7-9	TRBJ1-2	CASSPLGGGYTF	TGTGCCAGCAGCCCCTTGGGGGGTGGCTACACCTTC
many	-	TRBV6-5	TRBJ1-4	CASSYGRNQNEKLFF	TGTGCCAGCAGTTATGGGCGGAACCAGAATGAAAAACTGTTTTTT
few	-	TRBV4-1	TRBJ1-2	CASSQEEGANYGYTF	TGCGCCAGCAGCCAAGAGGAGGGGGCTAACTATGGCTACACCTTC
once	-	TRBV5-8	TRBJ2-1	CASSLALAAITFSYNEQFF	TGTGCCAGCAGCTTGGCCTTGGCGGCAATTACCTTCTCCTACAATGAGCAGTTCTTC
-	-	TRBV2	TRBJ2-2	CASSEGDWIGLFF	TGTGCCAGCAGTGAAGGGGACTGGATTGGGCTGTTTTTT
-	TRBD1	TRBV30	TRBJ1-6	CAWSTGGHSPLHF	TGTGCCTGGAGCACAGGGGGCCATTCACCCCTCCACTTT
-	-	TRBV7-2	TRBJ2-7	CASSLGRAEQYF	TGTGCCAGCAGCTTAGGGCGGGCCGAGCAGTACTTC
-	-	TRBV6-5	TRBJ1-1	CASSYSAGDTEAFF	TGTGCCAGCAGTTACTCCGCCGGGGACACTGAAGCTTTCTTT
-	-	TRBV7-9	TRBJ1-1	CASRAQKNEAFF	TGTGCCAGCAGAGCCCAAAAGAATGAAGCTTTCTTT
-	-	TRBV6-6	TRBJ2-7	CASSTGSFHEQYF	TGTGCCAGCAGTACCGGGAGCTTCCACGAGCAGTACTTC
few	-	TRBV4-3	TRBJ2-7	CASSQDRGTPGEQYF	TGCGCCAGCAGCCAAGATCGGGGGACCCCCGGGGAGCAGTACTTC
-	TRBD1	TRBV5-1	TRBJ2-5	CASSPGTGGAGETQYF	TGCGCCAGCAGCCCAGGGACAGGGGGCGCGGGGGAGACCCAGTACTTC
-	-	TRBV28	TRBJ2-7	CASSQPQGGTYEQYF	TGTGCCAGCAGTCAACCACAGGGGGGGACCTACGAGCAGTACTTC
-	TRBD2	TRBV7-2	TRBJ2-1	CASSPPWGGEQFF	TGTGCCAGCAGCCCCCCCTGGGGGGGAGAGCAGTTCTTC
few	-	TRBV6-5	TRBJ2-5	CATRPGAKETQYF	TGTGCCACCAGGCCGGGGGCCAAAGAGACCCAGTACTTC
-	-	TRBV7-2	TRBJ2-5	CASSRVLQETQYF	TGTGCCAGCAGCCGGGTTCTCCAAGAGACCCAGTACTTC
-	-	TRBV4-3	TRBJ1-5	CASSQGLGGGSNQPQHF	TGCGCCAGCAGCCAAGGATTGGGGGGGGGTAGCAATCAGCCCCAGCATTTT
-	-	TRBV6-1	TRBJ2-6	CASSRRGVLTF	TGTGCCAGCAGCCGTCGGGGGGTCCTGACTTTC
-	-	TRBV6-5	TRBJ1-1	CASSYSSGPLFTEAFF	TGTGCCAGCAGTTACTCTTCTGGACCCCTTTTTACTGAAGCTTTCTTT
-	-	TRBV15	TRBJ2-3	CAASRTGESTDTQYF	TGTGCCGCCAGCAGAACGGGGGAGTCCACAGATACGCAGTATTTT
once	TRBD1	TRBV7-9	TRBJ1-5	CASSPDRGDQPQHF	TGTGCCAGCAGCCCCGACAGGGGGGATCAGCCCCAGCATTTT
-	TRBD2	TRBV7-9	TRBJ2-1	CASSSPPGLAGGGEQFF	TGTGCCAGCAGCTCACCCCCGGGACTAGCGGGGGGGGGTGAGCAGTTCTTC
-	-	TRBV7-2	TRBJ2-5	CASSPRPAQETQYF	TGTGCCAGCAGCCCCCGGCCCGCCCAAGAGACCCAGTACTTC
-	-	TRBV6-4	TRBJ1-1	CASSVDRNTEAFF	TGTGCCAGCAGTGTCGACAGAAACACTGAAGCTTTCTTT
-	TRBD1	TRBV7-6	TRBJ1-1	CASSRGQGVAFF	TGTGCCAGCAGCCGCGGACAGGGGGTGGCTTTCTTT
-	-	TRBV7-9	TRBJ2-3	CASSLAWGRPTDTQYF	TGTGCCAGCAGCTTAGCGTGGGGCAGACCCACAGATACGCAGTATTTT
-	TRBD2	TRBV5-4	TRBJ2-2	CASSFGWGGTGELFF	TGTGCCAGCAGCTTCGGTTGGGGGGGCACCGGGGAGCTGTTTTTT
medium-sized	-	TRBV4-1	TRBJ1-5	CASSQEGVYGQPQHF	TGCGCCAGCAGCCAAGAGGGCGTTTACGGTCAGCCCCAGCATTTT
-	-	TRBV7-2	TRBJ2-3	CASSPQANTDTQYF	TGTGCCAGCAGCCCTCAAGCTAACACAGATACGCAGTATTTT
-	-	TRBV2	TRBJ2-5	CAFGARETQYF	TGTGCCTTCGGCGCACGGGAGACCCAGTACTTC
-	-	TRBV6-1	TRBJ1-2	CASSQGGFNYGYTF	TGTGCCAGCAGCCAAGGGGGTTTCAACTATGGCTACACCTTC
-	-	TRBV11-3	TRBJ2-1	CASSLVPSSYNEQFF	TGTGCCAGCAGCTTAGTGCCGAGCTCCTACAATGAGCAGTTCTTC
few	TRBD1	TRBV6-5	TRBJ1-6	CASNRDRADSPLHF	TGTGCCAGCAACCGCGACAGGGCTGATTCACCCCTCCACTTT